This T cell receptor (beta chain) is from a study of cytomegalovirus exposure and HLA in healthy donors. Germline values: CDR1 MNHEY, CDR2 SVGAGI. V dropped 2 bases and J dropped 7 bases, with 9 bases sitting between them. This CDR3 contains 13 residues. The primer mix had 60 Vbeta and 13 Jbeta primers. Some clones are missing from TCRdb's copy, which holds only in-frame ones; the method was immunoSEQ multiplex PCR. The profile shows some 120,000 clones, 60% to 80% of them singletons. Input material: PBMCs. This rearrangement joins TRBV6-5 to TRBJ2-1; D is possibly TRBD1 (6 bases). The source of this sequence is a woman between 45 and 65 years old in good health and CMV-seronegative. The chain's CDR3 is CASSYPTGNEQFF. CDR3 DNA sequence: TGTGCCAGCAGTTACCCCACAGGGAATGAGCAGTTCTTC.